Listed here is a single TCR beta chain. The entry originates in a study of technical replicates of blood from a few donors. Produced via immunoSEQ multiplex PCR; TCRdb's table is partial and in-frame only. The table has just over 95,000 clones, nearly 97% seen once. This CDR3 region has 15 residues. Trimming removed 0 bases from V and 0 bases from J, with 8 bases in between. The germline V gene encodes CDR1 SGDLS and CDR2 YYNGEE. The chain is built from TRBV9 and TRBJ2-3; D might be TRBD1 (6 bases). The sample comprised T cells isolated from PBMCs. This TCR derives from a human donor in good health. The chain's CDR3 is CASSVVGQSTDTQYF. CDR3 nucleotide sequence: TGTGCCAGCAGCGTAGTAGGACAGAGCACAGATACGCAGTATTTT.